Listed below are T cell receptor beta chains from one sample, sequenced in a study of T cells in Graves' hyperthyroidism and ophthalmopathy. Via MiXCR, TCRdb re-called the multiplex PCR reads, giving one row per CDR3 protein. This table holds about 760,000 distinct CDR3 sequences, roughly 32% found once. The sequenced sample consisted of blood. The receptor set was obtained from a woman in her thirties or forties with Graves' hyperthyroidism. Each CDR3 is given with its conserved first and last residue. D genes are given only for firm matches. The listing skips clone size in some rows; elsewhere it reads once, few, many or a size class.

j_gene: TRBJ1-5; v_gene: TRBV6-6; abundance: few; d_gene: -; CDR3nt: TGTGCCAGCAGTTACACTCAGGGTCCCCAGCATTTT; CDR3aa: CASSYTQGPQHF
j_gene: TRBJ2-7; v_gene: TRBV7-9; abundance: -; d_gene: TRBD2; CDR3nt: TGTGCCAGCAGCTTAGCTGGTAGCGGGAGGTACGAGCAGTACTTC; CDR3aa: CASSLAGSGRYEQYF
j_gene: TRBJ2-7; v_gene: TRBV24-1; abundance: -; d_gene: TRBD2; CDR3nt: TGTGCCACCAGTGGCCCTGGACTAGCGGTCGCCTACGAGCAGTACTTC; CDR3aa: CATSGPGLAVAYEQYF
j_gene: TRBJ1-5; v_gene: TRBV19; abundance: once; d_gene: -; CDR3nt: TGTGCCAGTAGTATTTTTGGTGCTCAGTTCAATCAGCCCCAGCATTTT; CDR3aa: CASSIFGAQFNQPQHF
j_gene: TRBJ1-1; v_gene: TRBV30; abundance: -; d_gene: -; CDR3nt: TGTGCCTGGAGTGGACAGAGGAACACTGAAGCTTTCTTT; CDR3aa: CAWSGQRNTEAFF
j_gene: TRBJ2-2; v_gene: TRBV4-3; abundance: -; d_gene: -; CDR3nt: TGCGCCAGCAGCCAATATGTGACCGGGTCCACCGGGGAGCTGTTTTTT; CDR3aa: CASSQYVTGSTGELFF
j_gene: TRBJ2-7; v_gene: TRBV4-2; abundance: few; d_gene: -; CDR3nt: TGTGCCAGCAGCCAATACGATAGATCAGGGGACGAGCAGTACTTC; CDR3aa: CASSQYDRSGDEQYF
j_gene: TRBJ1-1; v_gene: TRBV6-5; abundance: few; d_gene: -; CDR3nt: TGTGCCAGCAGTTACTCGAGGACCGCAGGCACTGAAGCTTTCTTT; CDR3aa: CASSYSRTAGTEAFF
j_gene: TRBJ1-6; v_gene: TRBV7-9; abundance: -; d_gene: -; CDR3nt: TGCGCCAGCAGCCAAGATCTACAGACTCAACCCTATTCACCCCTCCACTTT; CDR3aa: CASSQDLQTQPYSPLHF
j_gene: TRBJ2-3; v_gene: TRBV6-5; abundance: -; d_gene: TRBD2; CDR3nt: TGTGCCAGCAGTCGCGAGCGGGAGCGCACAGATACGCAGTATTTT; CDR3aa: CASSRERERTDTQYF
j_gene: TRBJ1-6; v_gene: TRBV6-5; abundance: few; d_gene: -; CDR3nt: TGTGCCAGCGGGGCCCTCCTTGCAGGATCACCCCTCCACTTT; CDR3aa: CASGALLAGSPLHF
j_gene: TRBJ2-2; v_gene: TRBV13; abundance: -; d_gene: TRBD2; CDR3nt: TGTGCCAGCAGTTTAACGGGACTAGTCACTACCGGGGAGCTGTTTTTT; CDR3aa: CASSLTGLVTTGELFF
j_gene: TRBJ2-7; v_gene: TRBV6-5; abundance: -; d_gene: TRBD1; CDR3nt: TGTGCCAGCAGTTACTCGAGGGACAGGCCTTACGAGCAGTACTTC; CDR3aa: CASSYSRDRPYEQYF
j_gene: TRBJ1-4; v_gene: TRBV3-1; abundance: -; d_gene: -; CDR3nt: TGTGCCAGCAGCCTAGGAGGGAGTTTAGGGGATGCAACTAATGAAAAACTGTTTTTT; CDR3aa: CASSLGGSLGDATNEKLFF
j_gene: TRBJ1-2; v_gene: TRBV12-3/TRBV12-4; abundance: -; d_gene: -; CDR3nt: TGTGCCAGCAGTCACGGGAGGAGGAACTATGGCTACACCTTC; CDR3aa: CASSHGRRNYGYTF
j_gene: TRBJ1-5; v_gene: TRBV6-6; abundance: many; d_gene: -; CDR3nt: TGTGCCAGCAGTGGGAGCAATCAGCCCCAGCATTTT; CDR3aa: CASSGSNQPQHF
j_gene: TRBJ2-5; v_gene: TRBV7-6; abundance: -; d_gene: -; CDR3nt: TGTGCCAGCAGCTCGAGGGGCCCCGGAGAGACCCAGTACTTC; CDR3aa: CASSSRGPGETQYF
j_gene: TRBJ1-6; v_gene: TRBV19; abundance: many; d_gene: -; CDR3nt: TGTGCCAGTAGCTACAGATCGCCCTATAATTCACCCCTCCACTTT; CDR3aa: CASSYRSPYNSPLHF
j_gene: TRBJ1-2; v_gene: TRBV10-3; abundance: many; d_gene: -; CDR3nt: TGTGCCATCACCCCAGTAGACACCTCGGGGGGCTACACCTTC; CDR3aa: CAITPVDTSGGYTF
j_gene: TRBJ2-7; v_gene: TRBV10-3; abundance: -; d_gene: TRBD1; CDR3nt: TGTGCCAGCAGTTACGCGGACAGGGACGAGCGGTACTTC; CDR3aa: CASSYADRDERYF
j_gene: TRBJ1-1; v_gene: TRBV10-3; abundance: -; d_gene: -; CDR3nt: TGTGCCAGCTACAGGGTACTGAACACTGAAGCTTTCTTT; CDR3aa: CASYRVLNTEAFF
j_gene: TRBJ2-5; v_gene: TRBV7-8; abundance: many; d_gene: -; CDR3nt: TGTGCCAGCAGCTTGATCTTGGAGACCCAGTACTTC; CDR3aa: CASSLILETQYF
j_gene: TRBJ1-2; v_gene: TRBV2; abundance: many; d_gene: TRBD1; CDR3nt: TGTGCCAGCAGCGATCTGACAGGGTCCTATGGCTACACCTTC; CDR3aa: CASSDLTGSYGYTF
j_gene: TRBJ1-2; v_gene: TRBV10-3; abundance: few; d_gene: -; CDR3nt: TGTGCCAGCAGTTTCTCGCCGCCTAACTATGGCTACACCTTC; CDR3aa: CASSFSPPNYGYTF
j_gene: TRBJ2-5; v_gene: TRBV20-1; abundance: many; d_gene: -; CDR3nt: TGCAGTGCCCGGGGCGAAGCGACCCAGTACTTC; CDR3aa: CSARGEATQYF
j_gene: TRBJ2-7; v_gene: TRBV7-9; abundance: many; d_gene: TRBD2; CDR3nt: TGTGCCAGCAGCTCGGGACTAGCGGGCTACGAGCAGTACTTC; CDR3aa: CASSSGLAGYEQYF
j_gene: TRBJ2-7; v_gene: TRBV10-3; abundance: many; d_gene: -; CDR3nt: TGTGCCATCAGTGAGTCGACCGGGTTTAGCCACGAGCAGTACTTC; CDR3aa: CAISESTGFSHEQYF
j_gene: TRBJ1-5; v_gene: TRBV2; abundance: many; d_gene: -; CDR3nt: TGTGCCAGCAGTGACACAGGTGATCAGCCCCAGCATTTT; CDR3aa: CASSDTGDQPQHF
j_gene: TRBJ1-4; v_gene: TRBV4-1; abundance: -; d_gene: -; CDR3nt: TGCGCCAGCAGCCAAGATGTGGGGGTCGGTAATGAAAAACTGTTTTTT; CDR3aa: CASSQDVGVGNEKLFF
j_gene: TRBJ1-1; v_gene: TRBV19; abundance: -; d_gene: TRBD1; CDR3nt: TGTGCCAGTAATCGACAGGGGGTGGGCACTGAAGCTTTCTTT; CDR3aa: CASNRQGVGTEAFF
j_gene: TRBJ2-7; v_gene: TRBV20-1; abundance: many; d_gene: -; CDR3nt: TGCAGTGCTGGGACAGGGCGGGGGGACGAGCAGTACTTC; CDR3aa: CSAGTGRGDEQYF
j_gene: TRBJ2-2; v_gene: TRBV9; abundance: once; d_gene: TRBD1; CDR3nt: TGTGCCAGCAGCGCAGGAGTCGGGACAGGGTCGGTCGGGGAGCTGTTTTTT; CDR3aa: CASSAGVGTGSVGELFF
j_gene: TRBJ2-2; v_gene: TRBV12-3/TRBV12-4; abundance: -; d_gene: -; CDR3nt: TGTGCCAGCAGTTTCCCGGTGACCACCGGGGAGCTGTTTTTT; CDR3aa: CASSFPVTTGELFF
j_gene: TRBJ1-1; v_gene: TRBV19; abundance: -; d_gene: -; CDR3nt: TGTGCCAGTAGTTCCCTCGAGAGCTTTTCTGCTGAAGCTTTCTTT; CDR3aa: CASSSLESFSAEAFF
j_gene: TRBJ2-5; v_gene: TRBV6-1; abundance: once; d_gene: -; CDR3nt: TGTGCCAGCCGACGTGGGACGGGGATCCAAGAGACCCAGTACTTC; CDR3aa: CASRRGTGIQETQYF
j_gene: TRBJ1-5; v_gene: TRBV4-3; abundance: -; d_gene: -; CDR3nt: TGCGCCAGCAGCCAAGATCAGGGTTTTTATAGCAATCAGCCCCAGCATTTT; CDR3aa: CASSQDQGFYSNQPQHF
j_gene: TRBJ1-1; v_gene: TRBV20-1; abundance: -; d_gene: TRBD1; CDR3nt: TGCAGTGCTTCCGGACAGGCACTGAACACTGAAGCTTTCTTT; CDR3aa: CSASGQALNTEAFF
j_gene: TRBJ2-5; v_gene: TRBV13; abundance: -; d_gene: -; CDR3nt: TGTGCCAGCAGCTTGATGGGGGCAGAGACCCAGTACTTC; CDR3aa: CASSLMGAETQYF
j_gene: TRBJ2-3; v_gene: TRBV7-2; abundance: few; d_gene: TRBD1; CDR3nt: TGTGCCAGCAGCTCAGGGGGCCCAAGCACAGATACGCAGTATTTT; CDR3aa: CASSSGGPSTDTQYF
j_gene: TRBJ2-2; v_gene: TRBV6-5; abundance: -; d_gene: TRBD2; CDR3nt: TGTGCCACTCCACCTCCTAGCGGGACAGGGGAGCTGTTTTTT; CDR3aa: CATPPPSGTGELFF
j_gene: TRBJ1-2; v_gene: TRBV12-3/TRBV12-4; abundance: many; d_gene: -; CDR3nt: TGTGCCAGCAGCGAATCTACAGGCTTTACCTCCTATGGCTACACCTTC; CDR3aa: CASSESTGFTSYGYTF
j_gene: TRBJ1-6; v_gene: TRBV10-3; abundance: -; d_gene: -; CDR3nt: TGTGCCAGCAGTGAAGTTCAGGGAGTGGGTAATTCACCCCTCCACTTT; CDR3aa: CASSEVQGVGNSPLHF
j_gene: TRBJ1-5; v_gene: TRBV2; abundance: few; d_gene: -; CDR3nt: TGTGCCAGCAGTGATGAAGCGGATCAGCCCCAGCATTTT; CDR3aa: CASSDEADQPQHF
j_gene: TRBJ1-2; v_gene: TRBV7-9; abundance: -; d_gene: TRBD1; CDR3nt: TGTGCCAGCAGCTTTGGACAGGGTGGCTACACCTTC; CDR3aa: CASSFGQGGYTF